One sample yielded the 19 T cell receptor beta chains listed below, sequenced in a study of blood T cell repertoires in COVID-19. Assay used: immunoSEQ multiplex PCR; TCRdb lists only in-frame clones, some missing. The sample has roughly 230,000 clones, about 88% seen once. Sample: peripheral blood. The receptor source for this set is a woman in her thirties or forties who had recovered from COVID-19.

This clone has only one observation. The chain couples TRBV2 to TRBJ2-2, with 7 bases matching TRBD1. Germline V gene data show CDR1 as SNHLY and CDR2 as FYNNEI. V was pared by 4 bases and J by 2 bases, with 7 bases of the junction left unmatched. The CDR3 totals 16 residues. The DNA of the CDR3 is TGTGCCAGCAGTGCCGAAAGACAGGGTAACACCGGGGAGCTGTTTTTT. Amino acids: CASSAERQGNTGELFF.

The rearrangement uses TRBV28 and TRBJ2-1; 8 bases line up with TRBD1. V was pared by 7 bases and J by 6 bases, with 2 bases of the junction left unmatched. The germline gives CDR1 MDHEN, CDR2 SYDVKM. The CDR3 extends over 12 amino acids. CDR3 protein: CASKTGGNEQFF. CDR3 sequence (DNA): TGTGCCAGCAAAACAGGGGGCAATGAGCAGTTCTTC.

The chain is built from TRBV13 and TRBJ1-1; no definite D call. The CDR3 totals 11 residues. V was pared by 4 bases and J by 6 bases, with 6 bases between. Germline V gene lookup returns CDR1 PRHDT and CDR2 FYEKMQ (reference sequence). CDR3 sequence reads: CASSSYSEAFF. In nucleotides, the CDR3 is TGTGCCAGCAGCTCGTATTCTGAAGCTTTCTTT. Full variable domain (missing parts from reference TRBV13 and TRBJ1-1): AAGVIQSPRHLIKEKRETATLKCYPIPRHDTVYWYQQGPGQDPQFLISFYEKMQSDKGSIPDRFSAQQFSDYHSELNMSSLELGDSALYFCASSSYSEAFFGQGTRLTVV.

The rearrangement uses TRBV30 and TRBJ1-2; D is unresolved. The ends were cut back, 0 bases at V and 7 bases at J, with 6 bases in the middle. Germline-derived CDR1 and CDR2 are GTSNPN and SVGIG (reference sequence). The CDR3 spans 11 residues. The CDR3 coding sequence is TGTGCCTGGAGTGTAAATCGTGGCTACACCTTC. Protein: CAWSVNRGYTF.

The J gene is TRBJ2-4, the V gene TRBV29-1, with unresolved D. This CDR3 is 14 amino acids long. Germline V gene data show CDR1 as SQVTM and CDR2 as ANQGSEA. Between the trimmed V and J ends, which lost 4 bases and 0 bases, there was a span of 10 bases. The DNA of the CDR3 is TGCAGCGTTGTTGGCAGGCTAGCCAAAAACATTCAGTACTTC. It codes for CSVVGRLAKNIQYF. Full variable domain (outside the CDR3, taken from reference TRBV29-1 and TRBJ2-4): SAVISQKPSRDICQRGTSLTIQCQVDSQVTMMFWYRQQPGQSLTLIATANQGSEATYESGFVIDKFPISRPNLTFSTLTVSNMSPEDSSIYLCSVVGRLAKNIQYFGAGTRLSVL.

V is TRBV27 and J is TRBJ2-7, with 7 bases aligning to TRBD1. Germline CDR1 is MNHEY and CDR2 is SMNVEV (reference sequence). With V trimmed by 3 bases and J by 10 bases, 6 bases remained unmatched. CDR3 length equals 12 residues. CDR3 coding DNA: TGTGCCAGCAGTTTCCGAGGGACAGCACAGTACTTC. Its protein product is CASSFRGTAQYF.

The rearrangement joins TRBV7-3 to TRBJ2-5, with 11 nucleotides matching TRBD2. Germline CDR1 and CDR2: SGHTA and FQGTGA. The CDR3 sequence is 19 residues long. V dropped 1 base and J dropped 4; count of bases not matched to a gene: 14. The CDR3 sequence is CASSLKGGIAGGLPETQYF. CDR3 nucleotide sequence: TGTGCCAGCAGCTTAAAGGGAGGGATAGCGGGGGGGCTCCCAGAGACCCAGTACTTC.

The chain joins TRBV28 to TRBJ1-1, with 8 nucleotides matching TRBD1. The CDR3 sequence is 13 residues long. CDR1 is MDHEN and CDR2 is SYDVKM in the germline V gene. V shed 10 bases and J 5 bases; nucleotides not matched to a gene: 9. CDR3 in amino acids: CATWTGMSTEAFF. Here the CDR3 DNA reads TGTGCCACATGGACAGGGATGAGTACTGAAGCTTTCTTT.

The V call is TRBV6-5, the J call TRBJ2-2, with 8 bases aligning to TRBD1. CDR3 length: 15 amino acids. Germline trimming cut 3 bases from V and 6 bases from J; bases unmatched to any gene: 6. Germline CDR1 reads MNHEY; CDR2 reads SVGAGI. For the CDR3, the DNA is TGTGCCAGCAGTTATTTGGACAGGGTGCCCGGGGAGCTGTTTTTT. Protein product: CASSYLDRVPGELFF.

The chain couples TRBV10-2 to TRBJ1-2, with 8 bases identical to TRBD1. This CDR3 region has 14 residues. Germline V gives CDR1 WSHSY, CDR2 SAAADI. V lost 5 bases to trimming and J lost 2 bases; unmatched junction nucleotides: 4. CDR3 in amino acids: CASSQDRVNYGYTF. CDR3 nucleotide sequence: TGCGCCAGCAGTCAGGACAGGGTGAACTATGGCTACACCTTC.

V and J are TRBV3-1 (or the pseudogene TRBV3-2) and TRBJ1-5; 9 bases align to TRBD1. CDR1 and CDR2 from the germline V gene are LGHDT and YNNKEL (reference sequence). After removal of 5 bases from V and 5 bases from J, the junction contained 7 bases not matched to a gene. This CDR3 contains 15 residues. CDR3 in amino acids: CASSSGQGLDQPQHF. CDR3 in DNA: TGTGCCAGCAGCTCGGGACAGGGCCTCGATCAGCCCCAGCATTTT.

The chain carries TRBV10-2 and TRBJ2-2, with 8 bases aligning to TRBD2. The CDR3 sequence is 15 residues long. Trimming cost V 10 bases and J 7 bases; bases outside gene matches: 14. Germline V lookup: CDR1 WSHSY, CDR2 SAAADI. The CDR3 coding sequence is TGCGCCACTCCTAAAGCGGGAGTATGGGGCGGGGAGCTGTTTTTT. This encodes CATPKAGVWGGELFF.

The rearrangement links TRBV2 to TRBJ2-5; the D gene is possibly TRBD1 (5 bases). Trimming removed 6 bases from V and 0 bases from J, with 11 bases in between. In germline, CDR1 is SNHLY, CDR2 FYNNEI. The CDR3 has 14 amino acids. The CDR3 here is CASRLGVYQETQYF. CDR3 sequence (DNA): TGTGCCAGCAGGCTAGGGGTTTACCAAGAGACCCAGTACTTC.

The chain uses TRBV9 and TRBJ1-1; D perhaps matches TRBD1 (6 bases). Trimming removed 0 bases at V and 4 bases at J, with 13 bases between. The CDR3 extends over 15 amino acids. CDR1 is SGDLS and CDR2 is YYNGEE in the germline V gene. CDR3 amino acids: CASSVGGDMGTEAFF. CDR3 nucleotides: TGTGCCAGCAGCGTAGGAGGGGACATGGGCACTGAAGCTTTCTTT.

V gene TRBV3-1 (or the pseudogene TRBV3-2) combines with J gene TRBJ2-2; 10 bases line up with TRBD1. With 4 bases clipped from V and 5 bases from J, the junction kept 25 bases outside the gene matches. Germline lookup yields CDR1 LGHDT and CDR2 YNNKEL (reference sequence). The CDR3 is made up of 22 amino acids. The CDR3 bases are TGTGCCAGCAGCCCCCAAAGCGGGACAGGGGTGATGGCGGGAGGCGGGACCGGGGAGCTGTTTTTT. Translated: CASSPQSGTGVMAGGGTGELFF.

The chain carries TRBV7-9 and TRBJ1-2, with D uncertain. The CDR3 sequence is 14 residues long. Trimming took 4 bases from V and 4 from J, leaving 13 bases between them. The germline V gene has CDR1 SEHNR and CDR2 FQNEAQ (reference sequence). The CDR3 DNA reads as TGTGCCAGCAGCTCGATACCGGGGTCCTATGGCTACACCTTC. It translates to CASSSIPGSYGYTF.

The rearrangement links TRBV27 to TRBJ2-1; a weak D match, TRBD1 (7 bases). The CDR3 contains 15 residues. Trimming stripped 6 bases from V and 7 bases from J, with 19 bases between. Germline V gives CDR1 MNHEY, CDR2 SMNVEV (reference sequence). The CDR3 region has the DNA TGTGCCAGCAGAAGCAGGGGGGCCATTCCGAATGAGCAGTTCTTC. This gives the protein CASRSRGAIPNEQFF.

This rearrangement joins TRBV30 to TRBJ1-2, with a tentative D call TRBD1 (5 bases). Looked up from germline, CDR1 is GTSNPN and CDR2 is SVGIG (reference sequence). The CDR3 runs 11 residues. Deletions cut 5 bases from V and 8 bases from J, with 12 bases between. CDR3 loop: CAWADQGGYTF. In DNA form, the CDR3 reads TGTGCCTGGGCCGATCAGGGAGGCTACACCTTC.

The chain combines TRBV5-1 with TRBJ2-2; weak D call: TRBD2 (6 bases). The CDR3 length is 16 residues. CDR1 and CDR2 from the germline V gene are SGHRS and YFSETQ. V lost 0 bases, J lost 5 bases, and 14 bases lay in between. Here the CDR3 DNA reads TGCGCCAGCAGCTTGGTCGGGACTTATGAGACCGGGGAGCTGTTTTTT. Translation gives CASSLVGTYETGELFF.